This T cell receptor (beta chain) is drawn from a study of sequential checkpoint blockade in melanoma. Study at large: Each arm's sequence ended with maintenance nivolumab. Study results and limitations: Tumor T-cell fraction and clonality correlated with PD-L1 and CD8+ counts. Rising tumor T-cell fraction and clonality meant about 30 times likelier benefit.

Only in-frame clones appear in the TCRdb table, and some are missing; sequencing was by immunoSEQ multiplex PCR. The top ten clones hold roughly 10% of a sample with more than 2,500 clones, more than 30% of them seen once. The treatment: randomized to nivolumab then ipilimumab (arm A) or the reverse (arm B). None of the patients previously received DNA-damaging chemotherapy. By sample share, this clone is medium-sized. Its antigen is as yet unknown. V was clipped by 3 bases and J by 7 bases; unmatched bases: 3. From germline, CDR1 is SGHNT and CDR2 YENEEA. The length of the CDR3 is 14 residues. Sample: tumor tissue (inferred from file names), taken from a patient given nivolumab and ipilimumab in sequence. This chain joins TRBV11-3 and TRBJ2-1, with TRBD2 matching 10 bases. This sequence was found in a human donor with melanoma. The CDR3 protein is CASSLLLAGNEQFF. For the CDR3, the DNA is TGTGCCAGCAGCTTGCTACTAGCGGGGAATGAGCAGTTCTTC. Drawing the rest from reference TRBV11-3 and TRBJ2-1, the complete variable domain is EAGVVQSPRYKIIEKKQPVAFWCNPISGHNTLYWYLQNLGQGPELLIRYENEEAVDDSQLPKDRFSAERLKGVDSTLKIQPAELGDSAVYLCASSLLLAGNEQFFGPGTRLTVL.